The 24 T cell receptor beta chains below were found in one sample sequenced in a study of T cells after yellow fever vaccination. TCRdb analysed the 5' RACE reads with MiXCR anew, one entry per CDR3 protein. The sample lists about 310,000 distinct CDR3 sequences, approximately 3.9% seen once, with less than 25% in the top ten. This specimen consisted of PBMCs, obtained on the day of the yellow fever booster vaccination. These receptors all stem from a man aged 18 to 29 who received the YFV17D yellow fever vaccine.

This chain joins TRBV12-3 or TRBV12-4 and TRBJ1-5; 7 bases map to TRBD1. The CDR3 is 14 residues long. V lost 5 bases to trimming and J lost 3 bases; unmatched junction nucleotides: 4. The CDR3 loop reads CASSPQGNNQPQHF. The CDR3 nucleotides read TGTGCCAGCAGTCCACAGGGGAACAATCAGCCCCAGCATTTT.

This clonotype has ten or more counts. V and J are TRBV6-2 or TRBV6-3 and TRBJ1-2; no clear D gene. Germline CDR1 MNHEY, CDR2 SVGEGT. Trimming left V 5 bases short and J 4 bases short, with 8 bases between. CDR3 length equals 12 residues. This CDR3 is CASSAVGYGYTF. CDR3 nucleotide sequence: TGTGCCAGCAGTGCCGTGGGCTATGGCTACACCTTC.

This clonotype appeared a few times. The V and J genes are TRBV18 and TRBJ2-5; perhaps TRBD2 as D (6 bases). The CDR3 is 15 amino acids. The germline V gene has CDR1 KGHSH and CDR2 LQKENI. V was cut by 4 bases and J by 2 bases, with 14 bases left in between. CDR3 DNA: TGTGCCAGCTCACATAGCGGTACCCGTCAAGAGACCCAGTACTTC. It codes for CASSHSGTRQETQYF.

Ten or more counts support this clonotype. The CDR3 bases are TGTGCCAGCAGCCTGGAGGGTCCCGGGGAGCTGTTTTTT. This translates into CASSLEGPGELFF. The chain carries TRBV5-4 and TRBJ2-2; D possibly corresponds to TRBD2 (6 bases). This CDR3 is 13 amino acids long. Germline CDR1 is SGHNT and CDR2 is YYREEE (reference sequence). With 4 bases removed from V and 6 bases from J, the gap between germline ends came to 10 bases.

The CDR3 loop reads CASSQDGVSGGQETQYF. Here the CDR3 DNA reads TGTGCCAGCAGCCAAGATGGGGTTAGCGGGGGGCAAGAGACCCAGTACTTC. This chain connects TRBV4-2 to TRBJ2-5; the match to TRBD2 covers 10 bases. This CDR3 contains 17 residues. Germline V lookup: CDR1 LGHNA, CDR2 YNFKEQ. J gave up 2 bases and V 0 bases, and 6 bases lay outside the gene matches.

The table lists this clonotype with a few counts. The rearrangement uses TRBV23-1 and TRBJ2-2, with D possibly TRBD1 on 6 matching bases. TRBV23-1 is marked as an open reading frame, function uncertain. The CDR3 totals 18 residues. Trimming cost V 6 bases and J 3 bases, with 23 bases left between them. CDR3 sequence: CASSLSKQGRRDTGELFF. In DNA, the CDR3 is TGCGCCAGCAGCCTATCCAAACAGGGAAGACGGGACACCGGGGAGCTGTTTTTT.

The table lists this clonotype with many counts. This chain links TRBV5-1 with TRBJ2-2; D is unclear. Germline V gene data show CDR1 as SGHRS and CDR2 as YFSETQ. V was cut by 0 bases and J by 8 bases, with 5 bases left in between. The CDR3 extends over 12 amino acids. The CDR3, as DNA: TGCGCCAGCAGCTTGGCCTTTGGGGAGCTGTTTTTT. Its translation is CASSLAFGELFF.

This rearrangement joins TRBV21-1 to TRBJ2-3; the table's D call, TRBD1, was not checked against the DNA. TRBV21-1 corresponds to a pseudogene. The CDR3 totals 15 residues. The DNA for the CDR3 is TGTGCCAGATCGCACCGGGACGCGGACACAGATACGCAGTATTTT. It specifies CARSHRDADTDTQYF.

The chain combines TRBV5-1 with TRBJ2-3; tentatively, D is TRBD1 (6 bases). Per the germline V gene, CDR1 is SGHRS and CDR2 is YFSETQ. This CDR3 has 15 residues. Deletions cut 1 base from V and 4 bases from J, with 13 bases between. The CDR3 loop is CASSLRARGPDTQYF. CDR3 coding DNA: TGCGCCAGCAGCTTGAGGGCCAGGGGCCCAGATACGCAGTATTTT.

This clonotype came up a few times. The genes are TRBV6-5 and TRBJ1-2, with 7 bases lining up with TRBD1. Germline values: CDR1 MNHEY, CDR2 SVGAGI. The CDR3 spans 17 residues. V lost 0 bases and J lost 4; bases outside the gene matches: 11. CDR3 amino acids: CASSYSERQGNLYGYTF. The DNA of the CDR3 is TGTGCCAGCAGTTACTCCGAACGACAGGGAAATCTCTATGGCTACACCTTC.

This clonotype was counted ten times or more. The V gene is TRBV7-2, the J gene TRBJ2-3, with unresolved D. The CDR3 sequence is 14 residues long. From germline, CDR1 is SGHTA and CDR2 FQGNSA. Between the trimmed V and J ends, which lost 2 bases and 2 bases, there was a span of 8 bases. The CDR3 DNA reads TGTGCCAGCAGCTTAAGGAGTAACACAGATACGCAGTATTTT. It codes for CASSLRSNTDTQYF.

This clonotype was recorded at least ten times. The CDR3 loop reads CASSAQRGNTGELFF. As DNA, the CDR3 is TGTGCCAGCAGTGCCCAGCGGGGGAACACCGGGGAGCTGTTTTTT. V is TRBV2 and J is TRBJ2-2; 7 bases agree with TRBD2. CDR3 length equals 15 residues. The J segment lost 1 base and the V segment lost 4 bases, leaving 3 bases of the junction unmatched. The germline V gene has CDR1 SNHLY and CDR2 FYNNEI. The full variable domain, with the rest looked up from reference TRBV2 and TRBJ2-2, is EPEVTQTPSHQVTQMGQEVILRCVPISNHLYFYWYRQILGQKVEFLVSFYNNEISEKSEIFDDQFSVERPDGSNFTLKIRSTKLEDSAMYFCASSAQRGNTGELFFGEGSRLTVL.

The rearrangement links TRBV18 to TRBJ2-5; D is unresolved. This CDR3 region has 14 residues. In germline, CDR1 is KGHSH, CDR2 LQKENI. V was clipped by 0 bases and J by 3 bases, with 8 bases between them. In DNA, the CDR3 is TGTGCCAGCTCACCACCTTTAGAGGAAGAGACCCAGTACTTC. Translation gives CASSPPLEEETQYF.

V and J are TRBV5-4 and TRBJ2-3; 9 bases map to TRBD1. CDR1 SGHNT and CDR2 YYREEE come from the germline V gene (reference sequence). The CDR3 contains 17 residues. J lost 1 base, V lost 4 bases, and 10 bases had no gene match. In nucleotides, the CDR3 is TGTGCCAGCAGCGACAAAACAGGGGGCGGGGGCACAGATACGCAGTATTTT. Translating gives CASSDKTGGGGTDTQYF. Full variable domain (outside the CDR3, taken from reference TRBV5-4 and TRBJ2-3): ETGVTQSPTHLIKTRGQQVTLRCSSQSGHNTVSWYQQALGQGPQFIFQYYREEENGRGNFPPRFSGLQFPNYSSELNVNALELDDSALYLCASSDKTGGGGTDTQYFGPGTRLTVL.

This clonotype occurred many times. This sequence joins TRBV5-1 and TRBJ2-3; weak D call: TRBD2 (6 bases). The CDR3 sequence is 16 residues long. Germline lookup yields CDR1 SGHRS and CDR2 YFSETQ. V lost 3 bases to trimming and J lost 2 bases, with 16 bases between them. CDR3 sequence reads: CASSSARDFFTDTQYF. CDR3 sequence (DNA): TGCGCCAGCAGCTCGGCCCGGGACTTCTTCACAGATACGCAGTATTTT.

This clonotype was seen many times. The chain links TRBV20-1 to TRBJ2-7; 10 nucleotides agree with TRBD1. There are 13 residues in the CDR3. V was clipped by 6 bases and J by 6 bases; unmatched bases: 8. CDR1 DFQATT and CDR2 SNEGSKA come from the germline V gene (reference sequence). CDR3 sequence reads: CSAKRTGGSEQYF. The CDR3 DNA reads TGCAGTGCCAAGAGGACAGGGGGTTCCGAGCAGTACTTC.

This clonotype was seen more than once but under ten times. CDR3 bases: TGTGCCAGCAGCGGAGGGACAGGAGAGGGATACTATGGCTACACCTTC. Its translation is CASSGGTGEGYYGYTF. The rearrangement uses TRBV7-3 and TRBJ1-2; 8 bases fit TRBD1. This CDR3 comprises 16 residues. CDR1 is SGHTA and CDR2 is FQGTGA in the germline V gene. The trim removed 5 bases at V and 3 bases at J, leaving 11 bases unmatched.

This clonotype was seen many times. This chain links TRBV20-1 with TRBJ2-3, with TRBD2 matching 12 bases. CDR3 length equals 14 residues. Trimming took 6 bases from V and 6 from J; bases not matched to a gene: 7. Germline V CDR1 and CDR2: DFQATT, SNEGSKA (reference sequence). The CDR3 nucleotides read TGCAGTGCCAACACAGGACTAGCGGGGGATACGCAGTATTTT. Amino acids: CSANTGLAGDTQYF.

This clonotype was picked up many times. The chain joins TRBV7-9 to TRBJ1-1, with unresolved D. The germline CDR1 and CDR2 sequences are SEHNR and FQNEAQ (reference sequence). Trimming took 5 bases from V and 0 from J, leaving 10 bases between them. This CDR3 contains 14 residues. The DNA for the CDR3 is TGTGCCAGCAGCCAAAGCGTCCTGAACACTGAAGCTTTCTTT. This codes for CASSQSVLNTEAFF.

This clonotype came up many times. This chain connects TRBV7-2 to TRBJ2-5, with 7 bases lining up with TRBD1. V lost 5 bases to trimming and J lost 1 base; unmatched junction nucleotides: 4. The length of the CDR3 is 14 residues. From germline, CDR1 is SGHTA and CDR2 FQGNSA. CDR3 loop: CASSPRDSQETQYF. DNA of the CDR3: TGTGCCAGCAGCCCCCGGGACAGCCAAGAGACCCAGTACTTC. The variable domain in full, with the rest retrieved from reference TRBV7-2 and TRBJ2-5, is GAGVSQSPSNKVTEKGKDVELRCDPISGHTALYWYRQSLGQGLEFLIYFQGNSAPDKSGLPSDRFSAERTGGSVSTLTIQRTQQEDSAVYLCASSPRDSQETQYFGPGTRLLVL.

This clonotype came up a few times. CDR3 amino acids: CASKGGGRETQYF. The CDR3 DNA reads TGTGCCAGCAAAGGAGGGGGGAGAGAGACCCAGTACTTC. The J gene is TRBJ2-5, the V gene TRBV11-2; D might be TRBD1 or TRBD2, each matching 6 bases. Trimming took 7 bases from V and 4 from J, leaving 13 bases between them. The CDR3 sequence is 13 residues long. Looked up from germline, CDR1 is SGHAT and CDR2 is FQNNGV.

This clonotype was counted at least ten times. This rearrangement joins TRBV5-1 to TRBJ2-2; weak D call: TRBD1 (6 bases). The germline gives CDR1 SGHRS, CDR2 YFSETQ. With 1 base removed from V and 4 bases from J, the gap between germline ends came to 17 bases. The CDR3 consists of 17 residues. CDR3 in amino acids: CASSLPRDRSSTGELFF. The CDR3 DNA is TGCGCCAGCAGCTTGCCCCGCGACAGGTCGAGCACCGGGGAGCTGTTTTTT.

The V and J genes are TRBV7-2 and TRBJ1-5, with TRBD1 as a possible D gene (6 bases). From germline, CDR1 is SGHTA and CDR2 FQGNSA. The V gene lost 2 bases and the J gene lost 5 bases, with 7 bases spanning the gap. This CDR3 contains 13 residues. CDR3 bases: TGTGCCAGCAGCTTAAGACAGGATCAGCCCCAGCATTTT. Translated: CASSLRQDQPQHF.

This clonotype appeared many times. V gene TRBV7-9 combines with J gene TRBJ2-5; perhaps TRBD1 as D (5 bases). CDR1 is SEHNR, CDR2 FQNEAQ, per germline (reference sequence). V was trimmed by 5 bases and J by 2 bases, leaving 9 bases between them. The CDR3 spans 13 residues. This CDR3 is CASSPRQQETQYF. CDR3 nucleotide sequence: TGTGCCAGCAGCCCTCGACAGCAAGAGACCCAGTACTTC.